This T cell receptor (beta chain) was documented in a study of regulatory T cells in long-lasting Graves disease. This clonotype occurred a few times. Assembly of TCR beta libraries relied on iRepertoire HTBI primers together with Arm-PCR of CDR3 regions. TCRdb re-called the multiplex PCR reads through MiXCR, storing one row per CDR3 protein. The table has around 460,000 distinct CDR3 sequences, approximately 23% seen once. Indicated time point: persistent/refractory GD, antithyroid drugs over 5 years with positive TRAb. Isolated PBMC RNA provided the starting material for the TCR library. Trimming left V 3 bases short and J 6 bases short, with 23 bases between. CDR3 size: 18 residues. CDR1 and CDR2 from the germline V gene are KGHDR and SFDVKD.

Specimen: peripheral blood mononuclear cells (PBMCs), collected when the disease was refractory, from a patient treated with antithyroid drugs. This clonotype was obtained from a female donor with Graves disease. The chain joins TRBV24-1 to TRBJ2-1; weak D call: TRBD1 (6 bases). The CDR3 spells CATSDKPTGRMSFNEQFF. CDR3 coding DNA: TGTGCCACCAGTGATAAACCGACAGGCCGCATGAGTTTCAATGAGCAGTTCTTC.